The 25 T cell receptor beta chains below come from one sample, sequenced in a study of T cell responses to AZD1222 COVID-19 vaccine. Data came from immunoSEQ multiplex PCR; TCRdb stores just in-frame clones and leaves some out. The sample holds approximately 70,000 clones, 82% seen once. Sequenced material: peripheral blood, taken on day 0 of AZD1222 vaccination. These receptors came from an adult in good health.

The chain carries TRBV24-1 and TRBJ2-7; TRBD2 matches at 10 bases. Germline V gene data show CDR1 as KGHDR and CDR2 as SFDVKD. Unmatched junction bases numbered 10, after V lost 4 bases and J lost 5 bases. The CDR3 length is 16 residues. CDR3 region: CATSDPQRGGVHEQYF. CDR3 DNA sequence: TGTGCCACCAGTGACCCACAGCGGGGGGGCGTCCACGAGCAGTACTTC.

This clone was observed a single time. V gene TRBV19 combines with J gene TRBJ1-2, with 11 bases lining up with TRBD1. Germline V CDR1 and CDR2: LNHDA, SQIVND (reference sequence). After removal of 6 bases from V and 4 bases from J, the junction contained 7 bases not matched to a gene. The CDR3 is 15 residues long. CDR3 in amino acids: CASSAGTGGGYGYTF. The DNA for the CDR3 is TGTGCCAGTAGCGCCGGGACAGGGGGAGGCTATGGCTACACCTTC.

V gene TRBV12-3 or TRBV12-4 combines with J gene TRBJ1-2; 9 positions agree with TRBD1. After removal of 5 bases from V and 6 bases from J, the junction contained 4 bases not matched to a gene. The length of the CDR3 is 13 residues. CDR3 loop: CASSLQGAHGYTF. DNA for the CDR3: TGTGCCAGCAGTCTACAGGGGGCGCATGGCTACACCTTC.

J is TRBJ1-4 and V is TRBV7-9; weak D call: TRBD1 (6 bases). This CDR3 is built from 15 residues. V was pared by 4 bases and J by 0 bases, with 9 bases between. The germline V gene encodes CDR1 SEHNR and CDR2 FQNEAQ (reference sequence). The DNA for the CDR3 is TGTGCCAGCAGCTCAGGGGCGGCAACTAATGAAAAACTGTTTTTT. Translating gives CASSSGAATNEKLFF.

This chain uses TRBV6-5 with TRBJ2-5; the match to TRBD2 covers 8 bases. With V trimmed by 6 bases and J by 2 bases, 8 bases remained unmatched. The CDR3 length is 15 residues. Germline loops: CDR1 MNHEY, CDR2 SVGAGI. CDR3 in DNA: TGTGCCAGCAGGCCAGGGGCGGGGGGACAAGAGACCCAGTACTTC. It translates to CASRPGAGGQETQYF.

This rearrangement joins TRBV7-6 to TRBJ2-3; D gene uncertain. Germline lookup yields CDR1 SGHVS and CDR2 FNYEAQ. This CDR3 is built from 11 residues. V lost 4 bases and J 2 bases, leaving 1 base between the germline ends. This CDR3 is CASSYTDTQYF. The DNA for the CDR3 is TGTGCCAGCAGCTACACAGATACGCAGTATTTT.

This clone was seen just once. The rearrangement joins TRBV3-1 (or the pseudogene TRBV3-2) to TRBJ2-2; tentatively, D is TRBD2 (5 bases). The germline V gene encodes CDR1 LGHDT and CDR2 YNNKEL (reference sequence). The CDR3 contains 15 residues. V lost 2 bases and J lost 1, with 8 bases in between. CDR3 loop: CASSQLGLNTGELFF. The CDR3 nucleotides are TGTGCCAGCAGCCAACTCGGACTGAACACCGGGGAGCTGTTTTTT.

The rearrangement uses TRBV6-4 and TRBJ1-4; D perhaps matches TRBD1 (5 bases). V lost 0 bases and J lost 8, with 10 bases in between. Germline CDR1 reads MRHNA; CDR2 reads SNTAGT. The CDR3 has 14 residues. The CDR3 DNA follows: TGTGCCAGCAGTGACTCGAGTGGGGACGAAAAACTGTTTTTT. It yields the protein CASSDSSGDEKLFF.

The gene calls are TRBV15 and TRBJ1-4, with D possibly matching TRBD1 (6 bases). Germline CDR1 and CDR2: LNHNV and YYDKDF (reference sequence). This CDR3 has 16 residues. V was shortened by 3 bases and J by 8 bases, with 19 bases between the two germline ends. The CDR3, as DNA: TGTGCCACCAGCAGTCTCGAGAACAGGGTCGGGGAAAAACTGTTTTTT. Its translation is CATSSLENRVGEKLFF. Looking up the rest from reference TRBV15 and TRBJ1-4 gives the full variable domain: DAMVIQNPRYQVTQFGKPVTLSCSQTLNHNVMYWYQQKSSQAPKLLFHYYDKDFNNEADTPDNFQSRRPNTSFCFLDIRSPGLGDTAMYLCATSSLENRVGEKLFFGSGTQLSVL.

This chain uses TRBV5-1 with TRBJ1-2; 7 bases fit TRBD1. With V trimmed by 4 bases and J by 4 bases, 1 base remained unmatched. CDR3 length: 12 amino acids. Germline values: CDR1 SGHRS, CDR2 YFSETQ. CDR3 sequence reads: CASSGDSYGYTF. Written as DNA, the CDR3 is TGCGCCAGCAGCGGGGACAGCTATGGCTACACCTTC.

About this clone itself: The sample has other DNA sequences that encode this CDR3 too. The chain is built from TRBV18 and TRBJ1-4, with 9 positions matching TRBD1. This CDR3 spans 14 amino acids. Looked up from germline, CDR1 is KGHSH and CDR2 is LQKENI. J was trimmed by 5 bases and V by 3 bases; bases with no gene match: 1. CDR3 loop: CASSPGQGNEKLFF. The CDR3 DNA is TGTGCCAGCTCACCGGGACAGGGAAATGAAAAACTGTTTTTT.

V is TRBV11-3 and J is TRBJ1-2; the match to TRBD1 covers 8 bases. J gave up 7 bases and V 1 base, and 8 bases lay outside the gene matches. Germline assignment: CDR1 SGHNT and CDR2 YENEEA. This CDR3 contains 15 residues. The CDR3 bases are TGTGCCAGCAGCTTAGGGGCAGGGGGCGAAAGTGGCTACACCTTC. Its translation is CASSLGAGGESGYTF.

The gene calls are TRBV5-5 and TRBJ2-1; the D gene could be TRBD1 or TRBD2 (7 bases each). This CDR3 has 17 residues. Trimming stripped 0 bases from V and 8 bases from J, with 21 bases between. Germline V CDR1 and CDR2: SGHKS, YYEKEE (reference sequence). Here the CDR3 reads CASSLATTGRGDYEQFF. CDR3 in DNA: TGTGCCAGCAGCTTGGCCACGACAGGGAGGGGGGACTATGAGCAGTTCTTC.

In nucleotides, the CDR3 is TGTGCCATCCTGGCCCCGAGTAGCTCCTACGAGCAGTACTTC. Translation: CAILAPSSSYEQYF. The V gene is TRBV10-3, the J gene TRBJ2-7; D is unresolved. Per the germline V gene, CDR1 is ENHRY and CDR2 is SYGVKD. The CDR3 runs to 14 residues. With 8 bases removed from V and 0 bases from J, the gap between germline ends came to 14 bases.

In this sample, this clone turned up a few times. This chain connects TRBV9 to TRBJ2-7; 12 bases line up with TRBD2. This CDR3 region has 14 residues. The junction had 2 bases not matched to a gene; V was cut back by 0 bases and J by 7 bases. The V gene's germline CDR1 is SGDLS and CDR2 YYNGEE. The CDR3 DNA reads as TGTGCCAGCAGCGTAGGGACTAGCGGGGAGGAGCAGTACTTC. Translating it yields CASSVGTSGEEQYF.

This clone was found a few times. This rearrangement joins TRBV3-1 (or the pseudogene TRBV3-2) to TRBJ2-3; maybe TRBD2 (6 bases). The CDR3 length is 15 residues. Looked up from germline, CDR1 is LGHDT and CDR2 is YNNKEL (reference sequence). Between the trimmed V and J ends, which lost 0 bases and 7 bases, there was a span of 14 bases. CDR3 in amino acids: CASSQDIARGYTQYF. In DNA form, the CDR3 reads TGTGCCAGCAGCCAAGATATAGCCCGGGGGTATACGCAGTATTTT.

V usage is TRBV13 and J usage is TRBJ2-7; TRBD1 or TRBD2 may be the D gene (5 bases each). V shed 2 bases and J shed 2 bases, with 10 bases lying between them. This CDR3 has 14 amino acids. Looked up from germline, CDR1 is PRHDT and CDR2 is FYEKMQ (reference sequence). For the CDR3, the DNA is TGTGCCAGCAGCTTATGGGGGATGCCCTACGAGCAGTACTTC. Amino acid sequence: CASSLWGMPYEQYF. Based on the CDR3 plus reference TRBV13 and TRBJ2-7, the full variable domain is AAGVIQSPRHLIKEKRETATLKCYPIPRHDTVYWYQQGPGQDPQFLISFYEKMQSDKGSIPDRFSAQQFSDYHSELNMSSLELGDSALYFCASSLWGMPYEQYFGPGTRLTVT.

Turning to this clone: The sample carries other DNA sequences with the same CDR3. This chain uses TRBV6-5 with TRBJ2-1; weak D call: TRBD2 (7 bases). Looked up from germline, CDR1 is MNHEY and CDR2 is SVGAGI. V was shortened by 0 bases and J by 4 bases, with 13 bases between the two germline ends. CDR3 length: 16 amino acids. The CDR3 loop reads CASSYSNRGAYNEQFF. DNA of the CDR3: TGTGCCAGCAGTTACTCGAATCGGGGGGCTTACAATGAGCAGTTCTTC.

The chain joins TRBV9 to TRBJ2-1; TRBD2 is a possible D gene (5 bases). Between the trimmed V and J ends, which lost 0 bases and 6 bases, there was a span of 16 bases. CDR3 size: 16 residues. From germline, CDR1 is SGDLS and CDR2 YYNGEE. CDR3 coding DNA: TGTGCCAGCAGCGTAGGGGGTTCACCACGGGGCAATGAGCAGTTCTTC. Amino acids: CASSVGGSPRGNEQFF. Full variable domain (missing parts from reference TRBV9 and TRBJ2-1): DSGVTQTPKHLITATGQRVTLRCSPRSGDLSVYWYQQSLDQGLQFLIQYYNGEERAKGNILERFSAQQFPDLHSELNLSSLELGDSALYFCASSVGGSPRGNEQFFGPGTRLTVL.

The chain employs TRBV5-1 and TRBJ2-7; D is uncertain. Per the germline V gene, CDR1 is SGHRS and CDR2 is YFSETQ. CDR3 length: 15 amino acids. Trimming took off 5 bases at V and 2 bases at J, with 17 bases between the two ends. As DNA, the CDR3 is TGCGCCAGCAGTCCCTTTCAGGACGGACCCTACGAGCAGTACTTC. Translation gives CASSPFQDGPYEQYF.

This sequence joins TRBV4-2 and TRBJ2-1; 9 positions agree with TRBD2. Germline assignment: CDR1 LGHNA and CDR2 YNFKEQ. Trimming cost V 7 bases and J 4 bases; bases outside gene matches: 8. CDR3 length: 15 residues. The CDR3 sequence: CASTFSGSTYNEQFF. The CDR3 nucleotides are TGTGCCAGCACCTTTAGCGGGAGCACTTACAATGAGCAGTTCTTC.

The chain carries TRBV19 and TRBJ1-5; D unclear. The CDR3 sequence is 16 residues long. Trimming left V 0 bases short and J 2 bases short, with 11 bases between. From germline, CDR1 is LNHDA and CDR2 SQIVND (reference sequence). In nucleotides, the CDR3 is TGTGCCAGTAGTATAGATCGGCCCTCTGGCAATCAGCCCCAGCATTTT. Translated, it gives CASSIDRPSGNQPQHF.

The V and J genes are TRBV21-1 and TRBJ1-5. TRBV21-1 is classified as a pseudogene. CDR3 size: 13 residues. The CDR3 region is CASSMGTYQPQHF. In DNA, the CDR3 is TGTGCCAGCAGCATGGGGACGTATCAGCCCCAGCATTTT.

The V gene is TRBV5-1, the J gene TRBJ2-5; 8 bases are a match to TRBD1. Trimming took 0 bases from V and 2 from J; bases not matched to a gene: 3. Germline CDR1 reads SGHRS; CDR2 reads YFSETQ. This CDR3 contains 15 residues. CDR3 coding DNA: TGCGCCAGCAGCTTGGAAAGACAGGGGCAAGAGACCCAGTACTTC. Its protein is CASSLERQGQETQYF.

The rearrangement joins TRBV12-5 to TRBJ2-1; either TRBD1 or TRBD2 may fit D (5 bases each). Deletions cut 4 bases from V and 5 bases from J, with 24 bases between. The germline gives CDR1 LGHNT, CDR2 FRNRAP. The CDR3 length is 18 residues. The chain's CDR3 is CASGSSGTLASTHNEQFF. For the CDR3, the DNA is TGTGCTAGTGGTTCCTCGGGGACCCTCGCTAGCACCCACAATGAGCAGTTCTTC.